Listed here are 18 T cell receptor beta chains from one sample, sequenced in a study of cytomegalovirus exposure and HLA in healthy donors. 60 Vbeta and 13 Jbeta primers were used in PCR. The table came from immunoSEQ multiplex PCR; TCRdb's copy has only in-frame clones and leaves some out. The sample contains 150,000 to 200,000 clones, approximately 84% of which appear only once. Sequencing input: PBMCs. Receptors were obtained from a boy between 10 and 17 years old in good health and CMV-seronegative.

Many counts were recorded for this clone. This rearrangement joins TRBV27 to TRBJ1-1, with TRBD1 matching over 7 bases. The V segment lost 5 bases and the J segment 4 bases; nucleotides outside the gene matches: 7. This CDR3 contains 14 residues. Germline V lookup: CDR1 MNHEY, CDR2 SMNVEV (reference sequence). In DNA form, the CDR3 reads TGTGCCAGCAGTGAGACAGGGAGGTCCACTGAAGCTTTCTTT. This gives the protein CASSETGRSTEAFF.

The chain employs TRBV27 and TRBJ1-2; the D gene is possibly TRBD1 (5 bases). The germline V gene has CDR1 MNHEY and CDR2 SMNVEV (reference sequence). This CDR3 has 14 residues. The germline V and J ends were trimmed by 6 bases and 4 bases, with 15 bases remaining between them. The CDR3 loop reads CASSPVGGGYGYTF. The CDR3 DNA is TGTGCCAGCAGCCCAGTCGGGGGAGGCTATGGCTACACCTTC.

Of note for this clone: A read error may produce the germline difference seen at one junction end. V usage is TRBV7-9 and J usage is TRBJ2-7, with 16 bases identical to TRBD2. CDR1 and CDR2 (germline): SEHNR, FQNEAQ (reference sequence). The CDR3 has 16 residues. CDR3 loop: CSSSPGLAGGPGEQYF. DNA of the CDR3: TGTTCCAGCAGCCCGGGACTAGCGGGAGGGCCTGGAGAGCAGTACTTC.

The sample holds a few counts of this clone. This chain connects TRBV7-2 to TRBJ1-1; D possibly corresponds to TRBD1 (5 bases). This CDR3 has 14 residues. V was cut by 5 bases and J by 2 bases, with 12 bases left in between. Per germline, CDR1 SGHTA and CDR2 FQGNSA. The CDR3 reads CASSPLWGNTEAFF. The DNA for the CDR3 is TGTGCCAGCAGCCCCCTATGGGGCAACACTGAAGCTTTCTTT.

This sequence joins TRBV7-8 and TRBJ1-1; D is unresolved. Per germline, CDR1 SGHVS and CDR2 FQNEAQ. The CDR3 totals 14 residues. Trimming removed 2 bases from V and 0 bases from J, with 7 bases in between. CDR3 DNA: TGTGCCAGCAGCTTAAAGCCGGTGAACACTGAAGCTTTCTTT. Translated, it gives CASSLKPVNTEAFF.

The chain combines TRBV29-1 with TRBJ2-3; 8 positions match TRBD1. The germline gives CDR1 SQVTM, CDR2 ANQGSEA. The CDR3 consists of 15 residues. V was clipped by 5 bases and J by 1 base; unmatched bases: 8. This CDR3 reads CSVNGQGAGTDTQYF. The CDR3 nucleotides are TGCAGCGTTAACGGACAGGGTGCGGGCACAGATACGCAGTATTTT.

The V and J genes are TRBV16 and TRBJ1-1, with TRBD1 identical over 11 bases. Germline CDR1 and CDR2: KGHSY and FQNENV. The CDR3 spans 15 residues. V dropped 2 bases and J dropped 1; count of bases not matched to a gene: 0. CDR3 DNA: TGTGCCAGCAGCCAAGGGACAGGGGGGAACACTGAAGCTTTCTTT. Protein product: CASSQGTGGNTEAFF.

The V and J genes are TRBV30 and TRBJ2-3, with 11 bases fitting TRBD2. The trim removed 8 bases at V and 4 bases at J, leaving 11 bases unmatched. This CDR3 region has 15 residues. The germline V gene encodes CDR1 GTSNPN and CDR2 SVGIG (reference sequence). In nucleotides, the CDR3 is TGTGCCACCCTTGATAGCGGGGGGGCCGCAGATACGCAGTATTTT. Its translation is CATLDSGGAADTQYF. Supplemented by reference TRBV30 and TRBJ2-3, the full variable domain reads SQTIHQWPATLVQPVGSPLSLECTVEGTSNPNLYWYRQAAGRGLQLLFYSVGIGQISSEVPQNLSASRPQDRQFILSSKKLLLSDSGFYLCATLDSGGAADTQYFGPGTRLTVL.

This chain uses TRBV6-5 with TRBJ1-5, with TRBD1 matching over 7 bases. After removal of 8 bases from V and 6 bases from J, the junction contained 13 bases not matched to a gene. CDR1 is MNHEY, CDR2 SVGAGI, per germline. This CDR3 has 15 residues. DNA of the CDR3: TGTGCCAGCGGGCCAGGGGGTACCAGGAGTCAGCCCCAGCATTTT. Translating it yields CASGPGGTRSQPQHF.

J is TRBJ2-1 and V is TRBV6-4; D remains unclear. CDR3 length: 13 residues. V was trimmed by 7 bases and J by 6 bases, leaving 13 bases between them. The germline gives CDR1 MRHNA, CDR2 SNTAGT. The CDR3 DNA reads as TGTGCCAGCAAAGATCCGGGTAGCAATGAGCAGTTCTTC. Its translation is CASKDPGSNEQFF.

The chain uses TRBV30 and TRBJ2-1, with 9 bases lining up with TRBD1. Germline CDR1 and CDR2: GTSNPN and SVGIG (reference sequence). Trimming at V came to 4 bases and at J to 10 bases, leaving 2 bases not matched to a gene. CDR3 length equals 11 residues. The CDR3 loop is CAWTGTGEQFF. In nucleotides, the CDR3 is TGTGCCTGGACCGGGACAGGGGAGCAGTTCTTC.

The J gene is TRBJ2-7, the V gene TRBV9; tentatively, D is TRBD1 (5 bases). The ends were cut back, 3 bases at V and 3 bases at J, with 10 bases in the middle. This CDR3 spans 13 amino acids. CDR1 is SGDLS and CDR2 is YYNGEE in the germline V gene. For the CDR3, the DNA is TGTGCCAGCAGCGGGAATCAGGGCTACGAGCAGTACTTC. It yields the protein CASSGNQGYEQYF.

V gene TRBV6-1 combines with J gene TRBJ2-5; 7 bases align to TRBD2. V lost 6 bases to trimming and J lost 7 bases; unmatched junction nucleotides: 8. CDR1 is MNHNS, CDR2 SASEGT, per germline. The CDR3 totals 13 residues. The CDR3 nucleotides are TGTGCCAGCAGCCGCGGCGGGGAGGGGACCCAGTACTTC. Protein: CASSRGGEGTQYF.

J is TRBJ2-1 and V is TRBV9; 7 nucleotides match TRBD1. The CDR3 contains 12 residues. CDR1 SGDLS and CDR2 YYNGEE come from the germline V gene. The trim removed 0 bases at V and 9 bases at J, leaving 0 bases unmatched. CDR3 sequence (DNA): TGTGCCAGCAGCGTAGGGGACAGTGAGCAGTTCTTC. It translates to CASSVGDSEQFF.

The chain combines TRBV19 with TRBJ2-1; TRBD2 aligns across 7 bases. Germline CDR1 and CDR2: LNHDA and SQIVND (reference sequence). The CDR3 has 15 amino acids. V gave up 3 bases and J gave up 5 bases; unmatched junction bases: 7. The CDR3 loop reads CASSITGRTNNEQFF. In DNA, the CDR3 is TGTGCCAGTAGTATTACCGGGAGGACTAACAATGAGCAGTTCTTC.

This chain joins TRBV7-9 and TRBJ1-2; the D gene is possibly TRBD1 (5 bases). The CDR3 covers 16 residues. The V end lost 3 bases, the J end lost 1 base, and 15 bases lay between the germline ends. The germline V gene encodes CDR1 SEHNR and CDR2 FQNEAQ (reference sequence). CDR3: CASSFLSGIGNYGYTF. The CDR3 region has the DNA TGTGCCAGCAGCTTCCTATCAGGGATCGGTAACTATGGCTACACCTTC.

The rearrangement joins TRBV12-5 to TRBJ1-1; 8 nucleotides align to TRBD1. J was trimmed by 1 base and V by 5 bases; bases with no gene match: 3. The CDR3 totals 14 residues. Looked up from germline, CDR1 is LGHNT and CDR2 is FRNRAP. The CDR3 sequence is CASGPGTGNTEAFF. In DNA form, the CDR3 reads TGTGCTAGTGGTCCTGGGACAGGGAACACTGAAGCTTTCTTT.

Written as DNA, the CDR3 is TGCGCCAGCAGCCAGACGGACAGATGGAACACTGAAGCTTTCTTT. It translates to CASSQTDRWNTEAFF. The chain is built from TRBV5-1 and TRBJ1-1; possible D gene TRBD1, 6 bases. Germline-derived CDR1 and CDR2 are SGHRS and YFSETQ. V lost 4 bases and J 1 base, leaving 14 bases between the germline ends. The CDR3 covers 15 residues.